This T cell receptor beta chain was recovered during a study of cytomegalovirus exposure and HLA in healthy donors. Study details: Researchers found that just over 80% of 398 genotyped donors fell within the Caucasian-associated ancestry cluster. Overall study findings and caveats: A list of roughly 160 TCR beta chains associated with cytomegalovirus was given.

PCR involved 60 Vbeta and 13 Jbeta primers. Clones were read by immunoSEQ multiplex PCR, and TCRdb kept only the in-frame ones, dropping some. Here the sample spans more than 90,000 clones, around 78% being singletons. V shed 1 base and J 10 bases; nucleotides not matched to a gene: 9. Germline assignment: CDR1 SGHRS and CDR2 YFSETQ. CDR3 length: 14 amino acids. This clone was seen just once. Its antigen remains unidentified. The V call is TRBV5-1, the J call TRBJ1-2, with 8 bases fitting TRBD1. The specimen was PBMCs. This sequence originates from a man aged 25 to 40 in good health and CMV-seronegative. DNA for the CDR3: TGCGCCAGCAGCTTGCGTGCAGGACAGGGAGCCTACACCTTC. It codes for CASSLRAGQGAYTF.